In its sample, the clone carrying this T cell receptor beta chain was seen many times. The sample belongs to a study of read filtering for tumor transcriptome and immune sequencing. V lost 0 bases to trimming and J lost 1 base, with 21 bases between them. CDR3 length equals 18 residues. Germline V gives CDR1 DFQATT, CDR2 SNEGSKA (reference sequence). This library used 300 to 500 ng RNA and molecular barcoded adaptors spanning alpha/delta and beta/gamma chains. TCRdb independently ran MiXCR on the reads; one entry per CDR3 protein. The sample lists roughly 35,000 distinct CDR3 sequences, roughly an eighth occurring once.

Material for sequencing was a population of CD138-negative cells sorted from bone marrow. J is TRBJ2-5 and V is TRBV20-1; possibly TRBD2 for D (6 bases). This TCR came from a donor at least 40 years old with multiple myeloma. This chain's CDR3 is CSARDWRRALGGQETQYF. The CDR3 coding sequence is TGCAGTGCTAGAGATTGGAGGAGAGCGCTGGGGGGCCAAGAGACCCAGTACTTC.